Each of the 10 T cell receptor beta chains below was sequenced from the same sample in a study of blood T cells in healthy people across ages. With a J-beta primer mix and a sample-barcoded 5' primer, a second PCR ran 7 to 11 cycles. TCRdb analysed the 5' RACE reads with MiXCR anew, one entry per CDR3 protein. The data show some 1.5 million distinct CDR3 sequences, approximately 43% seen once. The sequenced sample was blood. These receptors all stem from a woman aged 18-29 years in good health.

The chain recombines TRBV5-1 with TRBJ2-7; the D gene is possibly TRBD1 (6 bases). Germline CDR1 SGHRS, CDR2 YFSETQ. The V and J ends lost 2 bases and 0 bases respectively, with 12 bases between them. The CDR3 spans 15 residues. This chain's CDR3 is CASSFTGHHSYEQYF. For the CDR3, the DNA is TGCGCCAGCAGCTTTACGGGACACCACTCCTACGAGCAGTACTTC.

The chain links TRBV28 to TRBJ2-4, with D possibly being TRBD2 (5 bases). The closer fit of TRBJ2-7 to the DNA end suggests the J call may be wrong. CDR3 length: 15 amino acids. Germline V gene data show CDR1 as MDHEN and CDR2 as SYDVKM. The CDR3 DNA is TGTGCCAGCAGTTTATATCTGACGGGGACCTACGAGCAGTACTTC. This sequence encodes CASSLYLTGTYEQYF.

This chain connects TRBV20-1 to TRBJ2-1, with a tentative D call TRBD1 (5 bases). Germline V gene lookup returns CDR1 DFQATT and CDR2 SNEGSKA (reference sequence). Trimming removed 5 bases from V and 7 bases from J, with 18 bases in between. The CDR3 is made up of 14 amino acids. Here the CDR3 reads CSAQRQKGLNEQFF. The CDR3 DNA is TGCAGTGCTCAGAGGCAGAAGGGGCTTAATGAGCAGTTCTTC.

This clonotype was seen only a few times. Sequence at one end of the junction differs from germline and may be a read error. This chain links TRBV12-3 or TRBV12-4 with TRBJ2-3; 10 nucleotides align to TRBD2. The CDR3 totals 15 residues. The CDR3 region is CASRLAGGRQDTQYF. The CDR3 DNA reads as TGTGCCAGCAGATTAGCGGGGGGCCGCCAAGATACGCAGTATTTT.

V gene TRBV20-1 combines with J gene TRBJ2-7; TRBD2 matches 8 bases. CDR1 DFQATT and CDR2 SNEGSKA come from the germline V gene (reference sequence). The CDR3 runs 12 residues. The trim removed 5 bases at V and 3 bases at J, leaving 3 bases unmatched. As DNA, the CDR3 is TGCAGTGCTGGCGGGGGGCGCTACGAGCAGTACTTC. Translated, it gives CSAGGGRYEQYF.

As concerns this clonotype: A read error may explain this, as a much larger clone is one base away. The chain couples TRBV10-3 to TRBJ2-7; D may correspond to TRBD1 or TRBD2 (5 bases each). CDR1 ENHRY and CDR2 SYGVKD come from the germline V gene. Trimming removed 9 bases at V and 6 bases at J, with 21 bases between. The CDR3 spans 14 residues. The CDR3 nucleotides read TGTGCCATATCCGGGACGCAGCAGGGATGCGAGCAGTACTTC. Protein sequence: CAISGTQQGCEQYF.

This clonotype was recorded once. The CDR3 region has the DNA TGTGCCAGCAGCGTAGACCGAGGGTACGAGAAGTACTTC. It yields the protein CASSVDRGYEKYF. The V and J genes are TRBV9 and TRBJ2-5, with D perhaps matching TRBD2 (5 bases). This CDR3 comprises 13 residues. V was cut by 0 bases and J by 12 bases, with 15 bases left in between. Germline V CDR1 and CDR2: SGDLS, YYNGEE.

The chain combines TRBV6-6 with TRBJ1-4; 7 bases line up with TRBD1. This CDR3 comprises 15 residues. The junction had 5 bases not matched to a gene; V was cut back by 4 bases and J by 3 bases. The germline gives CDR1 MNHNY, CDR2 SVGAGI (reference sequence). The CDR3 nucleotides read TGTGCCAGCAGTTGCGCGACAGGGTCTAATGAAAAACTGTTTTTT. Protein sequence: CASSCATGSNEKLFF.

The V gene is TRBV3-1, the J gene TRBJ2-7, with D hard to call. CDR1 and CDR2 (germline): LGHDT, YNNKEL (reference sequence). The CDR3 runs to 12 residues. The V end was cut by 5 bases, the J end by 3 bases, with 8 bases between. The CDR3 nucleotides read TGTGCCAGCAGCAAGTTAAACTACGAGCAGTACTTC. This sequence encodes CASSKLNYEQYF.

This sequence joins TRBV5-1 and TRBJ2-3; D gene uncertain. V was pared by 2 bases and J by 1 base, with 11 bases between. This CDR3 has 15 residues. CDR1 and CDR2 from the germline V gene are SGHRS and YFSETQ. The CDR3 nucleotides are TGCGCCAGCAGCTTAGGCTCTTGGCGCACAGATACGCAGTATTTT. Translated: CASSLGSWRTDTQYF.